These T cell receptor beta chains were read from a single sample in a study of blood T cell repertoires in COVID-19. Here immunoSEQ multiplex PCR was the method, and the copy in TCRdb shows in-frame clones only, minus some. The sample comprises about 170,000 clones, approximately 84% of which are singletons, and about 2.7% rests with the top ten. Sequencing was carried out using peripheral blood. All receptors derive from a human donor with acute or convalescent COVID-19. The donor label of this sample is uncertain. Each CDR3 is given with its conserved first and last residue. The order of the fields is clone size, D gene, J gene, V gene, CDR3 DNA, CDR3 protein. A D gene is named only where the DNA matches it firmly. Rows may omit the clone size; those that give it use once, few, many or a size class.

>NA|NA|TRBJ2-6|TRBV9
TGTGCCAGCAGCGTAGGTTGGGGGCTTGGGGCCAACGTCCTGACTTTC
CASSVGWGLGANVLTF
>NA|NA|TRBJ2-5|TRBV6-5
TGTGCCAGCAGTCTGGAGGTTGGAGAGACCCAGTACTTC
CASSLEVGETQYF
>few|TRBD1|TRBJ2-5|TRBV4-1
TGCGCCAGCAGAGAACAGGGGGCAGAGACCCAGTACTTC
CASREQGAETQYF
>NA|NA|TRBJ2-5|TRBV27
TGTGCCAGCAGTTTCTCGCGACTCCCAGGGGAGACCCAGTACTTC
CASSFSRLPGETQYF
>few|TRBD1|TRBJ2-7|TRBV19
TGTGCCAGTAGTACCCGACAGGGAACCTACGAGCAGTACTTC
CASSTRQGTYEQYF
>NA|TRBD2|TRBJ2-7|TRBV28
TGTGCCAGCAGTCCCTCCAGTTCCGGGCCGACTAGCGGGAGGGTGCAGTACTTC
CASSPSSSGPTSGRVQYF
>NA|NA|TRBJ2-7|TRBV10-1
TGCGCCAGCAGGGGAGGGACAGGCCTGCGAGACGAGCAGTACTTC
CASRGGTGLRDEQYF
>NA|NA|TRBJ2-6|TRBV10-3
TGTGCCGTCGCAAGCGCTGGGGCCAACGTCCTGACTTTC
CAVASAGANVLTF
>NA|TRBD2|TRBJ2-5|TRBV4-1
TGCGCCAGCAGCCATACTAGCGGGGGGCAAGAGACCCAGTACTTC
CASSHTSGGQETQYF
>NA|TRBD1|TRBJ1-6|TRBV6-6
TGTGCCAGCAGTACCCCCGGGACAGTGAATAATTCACCCCTCCACTTT
CASSTPGTVNNSPLHF
>NA|NA|TRBJ1-6|TRBV19
TGTGCCAGTAGTATAGCGGCAGGGGCGAATTCACCCCTCCACTTT
CASSIAAGANSPLHF
>NA|NA|TRBJ2-3|TRBV7-8
TGTGCCAGCAGCTTATGGCGGGGTCCCACAGATACGCAGTATTTT
CASSLWRGPTDTQYF
>NA|TRBD1|TRBJ2-6|TRBV7-3
TGTGCCAGCAGCGCCTACCCGGGACAGCTGAACTCTGGGGCCAACGTCCTGACTTTC
CASSAYPGQLNSGANVLTF
>NA|TRBD2|TRBJ2-3|TRBV9
TGTGCCAGCAGCGTAGAGAGCGGGGGTGGCACAGATACGCAGTATTTT
CASSVESGGGTDTQYF
>NA|NA|TRBJ1-1|TRBV3-1/TRBV3-2
TGTGCCAGCAGCCTGACTTATTACACTGAAGCTTTCTTT
CASSLTYYTEAFF
>NA|TRBD1|TRBJ2-7|TRBV18
TGTGCCAGCTCACCAATCATGCCGGGACAGGGTGGCGAGCAGTACTTC
CASSPIMPGQGGEQYF
>NA|TRBD1|TRBJ2-1|TRBV6-6
TGTGCCAGCAGTTACTCGGCCGGGACAGGCTACAATGAGCAGTTCTTC
CASSYSAGTGYNEQFF
>once|TRBD1|TRBJ2-7|TRBV7-6
TGTGCCAGCAGCTTAGAAATGGGGCCGGGACAGTGGTGGGGAGAGGTTGTCTACGAGCAGTACTTC
CASSLEMGPGQWWGEVVYEQYF
>NA|NA|TRBJ1-1|TRBV6-1
TGTGCCAGCAGTGATCAGGGAATGAACACTGAAGCTTTCTTT
CASSDQGMNTEAFF
>NA|TRBD2|TRBJ2-2|TRBV7-2
TGTGCCAGCAGCTCCAGGGGGACTAGCGGGGGCCCTAACACCGGGGAGCTGTTTTTT
CASSSRGTSGGPNTGELFF
>NA|TRBD1|TRBJ1-2|TRBV6-6
TGTGCCAGCAGTGGACCGGGACAGGGGTACTATGGCTACACCTTC
CASSGPGQGYYGYTF
>NA|TRBD2|TRBJ2-7|TRBV4-2
TGTGCCAGCAGCCAAGACCGGGGACTAGTTGGTTACGAGCAGTACTTC
CASSQDRGLVGYEQYF
>NA|TRBD1|TRBJ1-6|TRBV11-2
TGTGCCAGCAGCCGCGTCAGGGGGCATGGACGATCACCCCTCCACTTT
CASSRVRGHGRSPLHF
>NA|NA|TRBJ1-2|TRBV27
TGTGCCAGCAGCGCAGGGGCCGCACGAATCTATGGCTACACCTTC
CASSAGAARIYGYTF
>few|NA|TRBJ1-1|TRBV12-3/TRBV12-4
TGTGCCAGCAGTTTTAATAGGGGAACTGAAGCTTTCTTT
CASSFNRGTEAFF
>NA|TRBD1|TRBJ1-2|TRBV10-1
TGCGCCAGCAGTCGACAGGGAAGAGGCTATGGCTACACCTTC
CASSRQGRGYGYTF
>NA|TRBD2|TRBJ2-1|TRBV6-2/TRBV6-3
TGTGCCAGCAGTTACTCACCGGGGGGCTCCTACAATGAGCAGTTCTTC
CASSYSPGGSYNEQFF
>NA|NA|TRBJ1-3|TRBV5-1
TGCGCCAGCAGCTTGGAGGAGGGCTCTGGAAACACCATATATTTT
CASSLEEGSGNTIYF
>NA|TRBD2|TRBJ2-1|TRBV5-1
TGCGCCAGCAGCTTCCTAGCGGGGGGGCTAAATGAGCAGTTCTTC
CASSFLAGGLNEQFF
>NA|NA|TRBJ2-1|TRBV5-1
TGCGCCAGCAGCTTGGCTGACAGGATCAATGAGCAGTTCTTC
CASSLADRINEQFF
>NA|TRBD1|TRBJ2-7|TRBV9
TGTGCCAGCAGCGTAGAGGAACGGACAGGGTCCGAGCAGTACTTC
CASSVEERTGSEQYF
>NA|TRBD1|TRBJ2-6|TRBV18
TGTGCCAGCTCACCGACCGGGACAGGCACTTTCTCTGGGGCCAACGTCCTGACTTTC
CASSPTGTGTFSGANVLTF
>NA|TRBD1|TRBJ1-4|TRBV5-1
TGCGCCAGCAGCTCGTCCAGGGGGCCGGGAACTAATGAAAAACTGTTTTTT
CASSSSRGPGTNEKLFF
>NA|NA|TRBJ2-7|TRBV10-2
TGCGCCAGCAGTGAGGACGGAGCTGGATACGAGCAGTACTTC
CASSEDGAGYEQYF
>NA|NA|TRBJ1-1|TRBV29-1
TGCAGCGTCCACGGGGGGGTTGAAGCTTTCTTT
CSVHGGVEAFF
>NA|TRBD1|TRBJ1-2|TRBV6-5
TGTGCCAGCAGAACGGTGGACAGGAGATACTATGGCTACACCTTC
CASRTVDRRYYGYTF
>NA|NA|TRBJ2-1|TRBV27
TGTGCCAGCAGTCCCCTCTTTCCAGAGGGCAAGCGATCCTACAATGAGCAGTTCTTC
CASSPLFPEGKRSYNEQFF
>NA|TRBD1|TRBJ2-1|TRBV9
TGTGCCAGCAGCGTAGCGGGACAGGGTACAAGTGAGCAGTTCTTC
CASSVAGQGTSEQFF
>once|NA|TRBJ2-7|TRBV5-1
TGCGCCAGCAGCTTGAACCCGGGACTGGTCTCCTACGAGCAGTACTTC
CASSLNPGLVSYEQYF
>NA|NA|TRBJ2-6|TRBV9
TGTGCCAGCAGCGTAGTAGAACGTTTTAGCTCTGGGGCCAACGTCCTGACTTTC
CASSVVERFSSGANVLTF
>NA|NA|TRBJ2-7|TRBV5-1
TGCGCCAGCAGCTTGGAGGCAGGGCAGGTGCAGTACTTC
CASSLEAGQVQYF
>NA|TRBD2|TRBJ2-7|TRBV3-1/TRBV3-2
TGTGCCAGCAGGTCTAGCGGGAGGGCCTACGAGCAGTACTTC
CASRSSGRAYEQYF
>NA|NA|TRBJ2-2|TRBV18
TGTGCCAGCTCACCAGGCCAGGTCGGGGAGCTGTTTTTT
CASSPGQVGELFF
>NA|TRBD1|TRBJ2-7|TRBV6-5
TGTGCCAGCAGCCCGACAGGGGGCTCACGCTACGAGCAGTACTTC
CASSPTGGSRYEQYF
>NA|NA|TRBJ2-2|TRBV5-1
TGCGCCAGCAGGGGAGACGGCACCGGGGAGCTGTTTTTT
CASRGDGTGELFF